These T cell receptor beta chains were read from a single sample in a study of human T cells and chemical hapten exposure. MiXCR was run by TCRdb on the RACE reads, yielding one entry per CDR3 protein. The data show fewer than 140,000 distinct CDR3 sequences, with about 12% seen just once and 1.5% to 2% held by the top ten. The starting material was whole blood, obtained in connection with sensitization to the hapten diphenylcyclopropenone (DPC). The receptors here all came from a woman in her forties or fifties with alopecia areata. Some clones in this sample may be carry-over from other donors' samples. The CDR3 runs from the conserved cysteine through the conserved F or W. D genes are given only for firm matches. Clone size is shown for a subset of rows, as once, few, many or a class of expanded clone.

v_call	d_call	j_call	clone_size	cdr3_aa	cdr3_nt
TRBV9	.	TRBJ2-5	.	CASSPSTGETQYF	TGTGCCAGCAGCCCCTCGACCGGGGAGACCCAGTACTTC
TRBV24-1	TRBD2	TRBJ2-5	few	CATSDPGLAEETQYF	TGTGCCACCAGTGATCCCGGACTAGCGGAAGAGACCCAGTACTTC
TRBV5-1	.	TRBJ1-2	.	CASSFYRAANYGYTF	TGCGCCAGCAGCTTTTACAGGGCAGCTAACTATGGCTACACCTTC
TRBV3-1	TRBD2	TRBJ2-7	many	CASSPGLAAYEQYF	TGTGCCAGCAGTCCGGGACTAGCGGCATACGAGCAGTACTTC
TRBV10-3	.	TRBJ2-5	.	CATQGRSGQETQYF	TGTGCCACACAAGGGAGGTCAGGGCAAGAGACCCAGTACTTC
TRBV7-2	TRBD1	TRBJ1-1	many	CASSFPPQGARNTEAFF	TGTGCCAGCAGCTTCCCCCCCCAGGGGGCGCGGAACACTGAAGCTTTCTTT
TRBV5-8	.	TRBJ2-5	.	CASSGGGGRQETQYF	TGTGCCAGCAGCGGGGGTGGTGGCAGGCAAGAGACCCAGTACTTC
TRBV6-5	.	TRBJ1-2	few	CASSYSLGGLGKGLNYGYTF	TGTGCCAGCAGTTACTCGCTGGGGGGCCTTGGGAAGGGCCTTAACTATGGCTACACCTTC
TRBV28	.	TRBJ1-5	.	CASSFFPRGNQPQHF	TGTGCCAGCAGTTTTTTCCCCCGGGGCAATCAGCCCCAGCATTTT
TRBV28	TRBD1	TRBJ2-7	few	CAIKTGSQGRAYEQYF	TGTGCCATCAAAACGGGGTCACAGGGGCGAGCCTACGAGCAGTACTTC
TRBV20-1	TRBD2	TRBJ2-7	few	CSARAGLADEQYF	TGCAGTGCTAGAGCCGGGCTAGCGGACGAGCAGTACTTC
TRBV29-1	TRBD1	TRBJ2-7	.	CSVPGQGLYEQYF	TGCAGCGTCCCGGGACAGGGCCTCTACGAGCAGTACTTC
TRBV5-8	.	TRBJ2-1	many	CASSLALRSSYNEQFF	TGTGCCAGCAGCTTGGCCTTGCGGAGCTCCTACAATGAGCAGTTCTTC
TRBV12-3/TRBV12-4	TRBD1	TRBJ1-2	few	CASSLGTGQPPLYGYTF	TGTGCCAGCTCCCTCGGGACAGGGCAACCCCCCCTATATGGCTACACCTTC
TRBV28	.	TRBJ1-2	few	CASSETTLYGYTF	TGTGCCAGCAGTGAGACAACCCTCTATGGCTACACCTTC
TRBV7-9	.	TRBJ1-1	few	CASSFVQGTTEAFF	TGTGCCAGCAGCTTCGTTCAGGGGACCACTGAAGCTTTCTTT
TRBV5-1	TRBD2	TRBJ2-3	many	CASSWGTSGKNTDTQYF	TGCGCCAGCAGCTGGGGGACTAGCGGAAAGAACACAGATACGCAGTATTTT